A single sample gave rise to the 12 T cell receptor beta chains below, sequenced in a study of human CD4 T cells and Enterobacteriaceae. Produced via immunoSEQ multiplex PCR; TCRdb's table is partial and in-frame only. The sample shows tens of thousands of clones, approximately 82% of them seen only once. The memory gate held CD4+ cells that were not CD45RA+CCR7+CD95- naive cells, over 98% pure. Sequencing input: memory CD4+ T cells from blood. The origin of the receptors is a human donor in good health.

The rearrangement joins TRBV5-4 to TRBJ2-7, with 9 bases lining up with TRBD1. Germline lookup yields CDR1 SGHNT and CDR2 YYREEE (reference sequence). This CDR3 is 16 amino acids long. J was trimmed by 8 bases and V by 4 bases; bases with no gene match: 16. The CDR3 region is CASSARTGVNTLKQYF. CDR3 nucleotide sequence: TGTGCCAGCAGCGCCAGGACAGGGGTTAATACTCTGAAGCAGTACTTC.

The chain links TRBV6-1 to TRBJ1-2, with D tentatively TRBD1 (6 bases). This CDR3 region has 13 residues. CDR1 MNHNS and CDR2 SASEGT come from the germline V gene. The ends were cut back, 7 bases at V and 6 bases at J, with 15 bases in the middle. CDR3 nucleotides: TGTGCCAGCACCCAGACCCGGGGGCATGGCTACACCTTC. This encodes CASTQTRGHGYTF.

V and J are TRBV30 and TRBJ2-3, with D possibly TRBD2 on 6 matching bases. CDR1 and CDR2 from the germline V gene are GTSNPN and SVGIG (reference sequence). This CDR3 is built from 14 residues. The V end was cut by 4 bases, the J end by 1 base, with 12 bases between. The CDR3 loop is CAWTRQRGTDTQYF. The CDR3 nucleotides are TGTGCCTGGACAAGACAGCGGGGCACAGATACGCAGTATTTT.

V usage is TRBV27 and J usage is TRBJ1-3; D possibly corresponds to TRBD1 (5 bases). The CDR3 has 14 residues. Looked up from germline, CDR1 is MNHEY and CDR2 is SMNVEV (reference sequence). Trimming stripped 2 bases from V and 2 bases from J, with 7 bases between. CDR3 DNA: TGTGCCAGCAGTTTACAGGGAACTGGAAACACCATATATTTT. Its protein is CASSLQGTGNTIYF.

The genes are TRBV11-3 and TRBJ2-7; D gene unclear. V was clipped by 0 bases and J by 7 bases, with 10 bases between them. Germline V gene data show CDR1 as SGHNT and CDR2 as YENEEA. This CDR3 spans 13 amino acids. The CDR3 DNA follows: TGTGCCAGCAGCTTAGATACACTGAGGGAGCAGTACTTC. As protein: CASSLDTLREQYF.

The rearrangement links TRBV2 to TRBJ2-7, with TRBD1 identical over 8 bases. The V gene end was trimmed by 8 bases and the J gene end by 13 bases; junction bases not matched to a gene: 13. CDR3 length equals 12 residues. CDR1 is SNHLY, CDR2 FYNNEI, per germline. The DNA of the CDR3 is TGTGCCAGCGGAGTGTGGACAGGGCGGCCCTACTTC. Translating it yields CASGVWTGRPYF.

V usage is TRBV5-1 and J usage is TRBJ1-1; tentatively, D is TRBD1 (6 bases). CDR1 SGHRS and CDR2 YFSETQ come from the germline V gene. The CDR3 loop spans 13 amino acids. The CDR3 region has the DNA TGCGCAACCTCCCAGGGGCAGAACACTGAAGCTTTCTTT. It specifies CATSQGQNTEAFF.

The rearrangement links TRBV4-2 to TRBJ2-3; D may be TRBD1 (7 bases). Germline V CDR1 and CDR2: LGHNA, YNFKEQ. The CDR3 sequence is 17 residues long. Trimming took off 4 bases at V and 5 bases at J, with 22 bases between the two ends. The CDR3 loop is CASSPAAGTVGGDTQYF. For the CDR3, the DNA is TGTGCCAGCAGCCCCGCGGCCGGGACAGTCGGGGGAGATACGCAGTATTTT.

V gene TRBV28 combines with J gene TRBJ1-5; D uncertain. The ends were cut back, 7 bases at V and 6 bases at J, with 10 bases in the middle. Germline CDR1 reads MDHEN; CDR2 reads SYDVKM. The CDR3 has 12 amino acids. The CDR3 region is CASTSTGQPQHF. In nucleotides, the CDR3 is TGTGCCAGCACCTCCACCGGTCAGCCCCAGCATTTT.

Judged by abundance, this clone is medium-sized. The chain employs TRBV6-5 and TRBJ2-1; TRBD2 matches 9 bases. J gave up 9 bases and V 6 bases, and 3 bases lay outside the gene matches. Germline lookup yields CDR1 MNHEY and CDR2 SVGAGI. The CDR3 is made up of 12 amino acids. CDR3 sequence (DNA): TGTGCCAGCAGGACTAGCGGTAGTGAGCAGTTCTTC. This sequence encodes CASRTSGSEQFF.

The chain joins TRBV11-2 to TRBJ2-2, with 7 positions matching TRBD2. Germline lookup yields CDR1 SGHAT and CDR2 FQNNGV. The CDR3 runs 19 residues. V lost 5 bases, J lost 0 bases, and 15 bases stayed unmatched. CDR3 sequence reads: CASSSWDWGGTSNTGELFF. For the CDR3, the DNA is TGTGCCAGCAGCAGCTGGGACTGGGGGGGAACCTCGAACACCGGGGAGCTGTTTTTT.

The genes are TRBV28 and TRBJ2-1, with 13 bases lining up with TRBD2. V gave up 5 bases and J gave up 6 bases; unmatched junction bases: 4. The CDR3 is made up of 15 amino acids. The V gene's germline CDR1 is MDHEN and CDR2 SYDVKM. DNA of the CDR3: TGTGCCAGCAGTCCTTGGACTAGCGGGAGCAATGAGCAGTTCTTC. Its translation is CASSPWTSGSNEQFF.